A selection of T cell receptor beta chains follows, all from one sample in a study of T cells in localized non-small cell lung cancer. Using immunoSEQ multiplex PCR, the repertoire was profiled, and TCRdb retains in-frame clones only, with some absent. In the table there are approximately 35,000 clones, approximately 89% of which are singletons. Here the sequenced sample was peripheral blood mononuclear cells, taken before any cancer treatment. The receptors stem from a female donor aged 60 or older with stage II lung adenocarcinoma. CDR3s include the opening cysteine and the closing phenylalanine or tryptophan. Only some rows state a clone size, as once, few, many or a class for expanded clones.

V: TRBV4-3
length: 14
size: NA
CDR3: CASSMTSSSYEQYF

V: TRBV15
length: 15
size: NA
CDR3: CATSKRQGLNTEAFF

V: TRBV19
length: 17
size: NA
CDR3: CASSIYWQGAQTGELFF

V: TRBV9
length: 16
size: NA
CDR3: CASSVEGGLSTDTQYF

V: TRBV28
length: 15
size: NA
CDR3: CASSLQGASNQPQHF

V: TRBV29-1
length: 11
size: NA
CDR3: CSVVSQVGYTF

V: TRBV19
length: 14
size: NA
CDR3: CASSKGGGTDTQYF

V: TRBV19
length: 14
size: once
CDR3: CASSPQAGAGELFF

V: TRBV28
length: 12
size: NA
CDR3: CASSYAGAGYTF

V: TRBV19
length: 16
size: NA
CDR3: CASSIGPGSSNQPQHF

V: TRBV11-2
length: 15
size: NA
CDR3: CASSLGTAANYEQYF

V: TRBV15
length: 14
size: NA
CDR3: CATSRDLADNEQFF

V: TRBV30
length: 14
size: NA
CDR3: CAWSTRQGNYGYTF

V: TRBV7-2
length: 16
size: NA
CDR3: CASSLPGLLMGTEAFF

V: TRBV30
length: 11
size: once
CDR3: CAWGREQRMFF

V: TRBV28
length: 12
size: few
CDR3: CASSLNSQTEYF

V: TRBV29-1
length: 13
size: NA
CDR3: CSIQDRDATEAFF

V: TRBV29-1
length: 16
size: NA
CDR3: CSVEGSSGTFTDTQYF

V: TRBV7-3
length: 14
size: NA
CDR3: CASSLNRGIDEQFF

V: TRBV7-3
length: 15
size: NA
CDR3: CASSLNSGGTGELFF

V: TRBV7-2
length: 13
size: NA
CDR3: CASGEAGAEGYTF

V: TRBV18
length: 17
size: NA
CDR3: CASSQRTASSYNSPLHF

V: TRBV5-8
length: 11
size: NA
CDR3: CASSLGTRGFF

V: TRBV15
length: 18
size: NA
CDR3: CATSRGGGAGVQNQPQHF

V: TRBV28
length: 15
size: NA
CDR3: CASSSPPQGQHEQYF

V: TRBV5-5
length: 15
size: NA
CDR3: CASSPVSPSGTEAFF

V: TRBV5-6
length: 17
size: NA
CDR3: CASSPTIGGWLNTEAFF

V: TRBV28
length: 13
size: NA
CDR3: CASTFGSYNEQFF

V: TRBV5-1
length: 15
size: NA
CDR3: CASSLQGANGDTQYF

V: TRBV28
length: 11
size: NA
CDR3: CASTENTEAFF

V: TRBV15
length: 16
size: NA
CDR3: CATEAGTGVMNTEAFF

V: TRBV9
length: 16
size: NA
CDR3: CASSVGTGLNTGELFF

V: TRBV7-5
length: 16
size: NA
CDR3: CARSPVAGSLRNTIYF

V: TRBV11-2
length: 10
size: NA
CDR3: CASSQDTQYF

V: TRBV11-2
length: 14
size: NA
CDR3: CASSPRQINQPQHF

V: TRBV28
length: 15
size: NA
CDR3: CASKPHAGGNTEAFF

V: TRBV18
length: 17
size: NA
CDR3: CASSPRGLAGSSYEQYF

V: TRBV6-5
length: 15
size: NA
CDR3: CASSPTGGGRYEQYF

V: TRBV11-2
length: 14
size: once
CDR3: CASSFNRGGTEAFF

V: TRBV9
length: 14
size: NA
CDR3: CASSVEVGSEKLFF

V: TRBV28
length: 18
size: large
CDR3: CASSLEFLGGAFSYEQYF

V: TRBV4-2
length: 15
size: NA
CDR3: CASSQDFRQGQPQHF